This is a list of T cell receptor beta chains from one sample in a study of ipilimumab plus nivolumab after autologous stem cell transplantation. The table came from immunoSEQ multiplex PCR; TCRdb's copy has only in-frame clones and leaves some out. This table holds 17,000 or so clones, around four fifths found once. The sample consisted of PBMCs, taken in a trial of ipilimumab plus nivolumab as post-transplant consolidation. The receptors were gathered from a male donor with diffuse large B-cell lymphoma. Each CDR3 is given with its conserved first and last residue. Expanded clones get a size class; other rows say once, few or many, or leave the size out.

abundance	v_gene	j_gene	CDR3aa
-	TRBV11-3	TRBJ1-1	CASSLGPGDTEAFF
-	TRBV5-1	TRBJ1-1	CASSTGQPNTEAFF
-	TRBV8-2	TRBJ1-2	CGSSMRITTYGYTF
-	TRBV29-1	TRBJ1-1	CSVAQGETEAFF
-	TRBV18	TRBJ1-5	CASSPRRDELPQHF
-	TRBV25-1	TRBJ1-6	CASSRISYNSPLHF
-	TRBV12-5	TRBJ2-3	CASGLQGTDTQYF
-	TRBV2	TRBJ1-5	CASNRLNQPQHF
few	TRBV5-1	TRBJ2-7	CASSLVWTSGRRASYEQYF
-	TRBV15	TRBJ2-1	CATSRGAGGGNEQFF
-	TRBV23-1	TRBJ2-5	CASSHPAWEGKETQYF
-	TRBV6-4	TRBJ1-3	CASSPLRGVTGNTIYF
once	TRBV2	TRBJ2-2	CASSEDRTGVGGELFF
once	TRBV4-2	TRBJ1-4	CASSQETWGANEKLFF
-	TRBV25-1	TRBJ1-1	CASSDPSGQAGTEAFF
-	TRBV4-2	TRBJ2-7	CASSQGGTSGRSEQYF
-	TRBV9	TRBJ1-1	CASSPVLGQGPFF
-	TRBV27	TRBJ2-7	CASSPLVLRMDGSYEQYF
medium-sized	TRBV6-5	TRBJ1-2	CASSPGRGYTF
once	TRBV9	TRBJ1-6	CASSVTGTNSPLHF
-	TRBV5-1	TRBJ2-2	CASRQSIGLANTGELFF
-	TRBV18	TRBJ2-2	CASSPLLPGSPYTGELFF
once	TRBV6-1	TRBJ1-1	CASSVWRTEAFF
-	TRBV7-8	TRBJ2-5	CASSKGTSGIEETQYF
-	TRBV5-1	TRBJ2-1	CASSPYAGHNEQFF
medium-sized	TRBV5-1	TRBJ1-2	CASSLESNSYGYTF
-	TRBV5-1	TRBJ1-2	CASGTDRGSNYGYTF
-	TRBV18	TRBJ2-7	CASSPGTSGIYSYEQYF
-	TRBV30	TRBJ1-3	CAWSTTGNLLNTIYF
-	TRBV7-9	TRBJ2-3	CASSLVPGLTDTQYF
-	TRBV9	TRBJ1-5	CASSVALDQPQHF
-	TRBV27	TRBJ1-1	CASRSTTRLNTEAFF
-	TRBV10-3	TRBJ1-3	CAISGPGVGTIYF
-	TRBV2	TRBJ2-2	CASSYTGELFF
-	TRBV2	TRBJ2-4	CASRSDRKAKNIQYF
-	TRBV5-1	TRBJ2-5	CASSLDPSGIQETQYF
-	TRBV15	TRBJ1-1	CATSRDHRLSQKEAFF
few	TRBV30	TRBJ1-6	CAWSILTENSPLHF
-	TRBV7-6	TRBJ2-7	CASSLVPRAGALDEQYF
-	TRBV2	TRBJ2-3	CASGVTDTQYF
once	TRBV29-1	TRBJ2-7	CSVTRGAYEQYF
once	TRBV30	TRBJ1-3	CAWSVQAFPSGNTIYF
-	TRBV10-3	TRBJ2-1	CAFAFSGYNEQFF
-	TRBV10-1	TRBJ2-7	CASSESAPYEQYF
-	TRBV25-1	TRBJ2-1	CASSDPASSGNEQFF
once	TRBV5-1	TRBJ1-2	CASSPSQGVYGYTF
few	TRBV14	TRBJ2-7	CASSQGRGGTYEQYF
-	TRBV2	TRBJ1-6	CASSELGSYNSPLHF
-	TRBV19	TRBJ1-4	CASSPAADDWGKLFF
-	TRBV5-4	TRBJ2-3	CASSLDSTRGDTQYF
-	TRBV18	TRBJ2-7	CASSPGAVWEQYF
-	TRBV5-4	TRBJ2-3	CASSPRTSGSTDTQYF
-	TRBV6-1	-	CASSDRIGGHEQYF
few	TRBV5-4	TRBJ2-7	CASSLAPTNEQYF
-	TRBV5-1	TRBJ2-2	CASSSPTQGAVTGELFF